This T cell receptor beta chain came from a study of blood T cell repertoires in COVID-19 (dated by TCRdb to about 2020). For the study in its entirety: Samples covering the acute and convalescent phases of COVID-19 were provided by collaborators in the United States, Italy and Spain. Sample metadata almost always included a de-identified subject ID, COVID-19 status, age in years and sex. The material from the prospective study consisted of cDNA or gDNA derived from T cells, B-cell-depleted T cells, or PBMCs. Subjects who had been exposed to COVID-19, were actively infected with it, or had recovered from it provided the deeply sampled blood TCRbeta repertoires that made up the dataset. The repertoires were made available in a free public database intended to serve as a resource for research on the immune response to SARS-CoV-2. HLA class I and class II types, where available, came from metadata supplied by the sample provider rather than from assay-based typing. The samples were drawn from the first 160 participants of the ongoing ImmuneRACE study and from 1,254 subjects provided by 6 global collaborators.

TCRbeta CDR3 regions were amplified from genomic DNA using the immunoSEQ Assay, a bias-controlled multiplex PCR. On the authors' methods: The number of nucleated cells in each sample was estimated by amplification of reference gene primers within the assay. To quantify the absolute abundance of each unique TCRbeta CDR3 rearrangement, sequence reads were collapsed and filtered. For each sample, productive Simpson clonality was calculated by taking the square root of Simpson's diversity index across productive rearrangements. TCRdb limited this immuneACCESS table to in-frame rearrangements with V and J called. A share of clones is missing; checked studies link under half to unresolved V genes, and the rest is unexplained. That table gives V, J and clone size, and the DNA gave D and trimming. The table for this sample lists under 85,000 clones; roughly 82% of them were counted only once. In total, the top ten clones hold under 50% of the sample.

Each collaborating institution followed its own protocols to collect whole blood in K2EDTA tubes. For TCRbeta analysis, collaborators shipped samples as frozen whole blood, isolated PBMCs, or DNA extracted from either of those sample types. Based on the germline V gene, the CDR1 and CDR2 sequences are SGHRS and YFSETQ. V was cut back by 0 bases and J by 3 bases, leaving a gap of 13 bases between them. Taken from cysteine to phenylalanine, the CDR3 has 16 residues. Only the CDR3 part of the read is kept: 48 bases, read in frame from the first base. About this clone itself: Its antigen has not been determined. Base qualities were left out, and no much larger clone turns up one base away.

Points the paper makes about the study in general: The amount of clinical and demographic metadata varied by source and participant and was provided uncurated.

Recombination connected TRBV5-1 to TRBJ2-1; perhaps TRBD2 is the D gene, with 6 bases matching. The receptor was isolated from a human donor in a cohort sampled during active COVID-19. Material for sequencing was peripheral blood. The CDR3 sequence is CASSLGWGVVYNEQFF. The DNA sequence is given as TGCGCCAGCAGCTTGGGGTGGGGGGTTGTCTACAATGAGCAGTTCTTC.